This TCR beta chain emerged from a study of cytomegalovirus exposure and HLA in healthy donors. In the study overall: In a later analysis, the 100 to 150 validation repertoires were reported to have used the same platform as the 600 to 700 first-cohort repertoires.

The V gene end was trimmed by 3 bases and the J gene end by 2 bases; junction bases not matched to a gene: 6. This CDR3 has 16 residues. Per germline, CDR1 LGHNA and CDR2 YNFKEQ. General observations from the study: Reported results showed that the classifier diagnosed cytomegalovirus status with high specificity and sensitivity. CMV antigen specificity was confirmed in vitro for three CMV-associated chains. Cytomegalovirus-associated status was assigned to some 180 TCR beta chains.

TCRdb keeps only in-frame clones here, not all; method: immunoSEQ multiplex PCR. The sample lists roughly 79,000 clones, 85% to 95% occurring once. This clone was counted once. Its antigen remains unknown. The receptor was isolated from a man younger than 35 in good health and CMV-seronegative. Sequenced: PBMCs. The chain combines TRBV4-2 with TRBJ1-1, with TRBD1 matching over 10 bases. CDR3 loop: CASSHLDRGVNTEAFF. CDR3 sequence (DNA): TGTGCCAGCAGCCATCTGGACAGGGGGGTTAACACTGAAGCTTTCTTT.